The clone carrying this T cell receptor (beta chain) was counted at least ten times. CDR3 size: 16 residues. V lost 8 bases, J lost 7 bases, and 13 bases stayed unmatched. This sample was taken from a study of patients and donors after allogeneic stem cell transplantation. Via MiXCR, TCRdb re-called the RT-PCR reads, giving one row per CDR3 protein. The sample yields 900,000 to 1,000,000 distinct CDR3 sequences, under 20% seen once. Material for sequencing was blood, either unsorted or a sorted T cell fraction (not recorded which). The V and J genes are TRBV12-3 or TRBV12-4 and TRBJ2-4; TRBD1 matches at 11 bases. The clonotype originates from a human donor who was either an allogeneic HSCT recipient or a stem cell or donor lymphocyte infusion donor (not recorded which). It is not recorded whose cells these are; they may come from a transplant donor. The DNA of the CDR3 is TGTGCCAGCTGCCTCTGCGGGACAGGGGGGAGGAACATTCAGTACTTC. Protein: CASCLCGTGGRNIQYF.